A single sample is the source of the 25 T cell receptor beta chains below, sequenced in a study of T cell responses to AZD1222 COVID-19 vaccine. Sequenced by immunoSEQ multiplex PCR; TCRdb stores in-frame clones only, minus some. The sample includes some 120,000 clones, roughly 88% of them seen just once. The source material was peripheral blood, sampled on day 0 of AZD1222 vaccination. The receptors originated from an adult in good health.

The CDR3 DNA follows: TGCGCCAGCAGCCAAGATAGATCAGCTAACTATGGCTACACCTTC. It is translated as CASSQDRSANYGYTF. This chain joins TRBV4-3 and TRBJ1-2, with no clear D. CDR3 size: 15 residues. V lost 0 bases to trimming and J lost 0 bases, with 8 bases between them. CDR1 is LGHNA, CDR2 YSLEER, per germline.

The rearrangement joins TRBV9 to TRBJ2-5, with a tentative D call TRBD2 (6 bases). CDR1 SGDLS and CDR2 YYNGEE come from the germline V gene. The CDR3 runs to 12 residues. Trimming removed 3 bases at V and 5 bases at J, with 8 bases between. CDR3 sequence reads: CASSGGRETQYF. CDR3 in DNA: TGTGCCAGCAGCGGAGGGAGGGAGACCCAGTACTTC.

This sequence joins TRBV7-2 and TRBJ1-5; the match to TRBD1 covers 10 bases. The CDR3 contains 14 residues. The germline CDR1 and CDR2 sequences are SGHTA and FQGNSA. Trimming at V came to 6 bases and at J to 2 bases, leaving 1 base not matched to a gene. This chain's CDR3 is CASRTGGGNQPQHF. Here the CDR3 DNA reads TGTGCCAGCAGGACAGGGGGCGGCAATCAGCCCCAGCATTTT. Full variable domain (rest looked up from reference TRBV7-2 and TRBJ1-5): GAGVSQSPSNKVTEKGKDVELRCDPISGHTALYWYRQSLGQGLEFLIYFQGNSAPDKSGLPSDRFSAERTGGSVSTLTIQRTQQEDSAVYLCASRTGGGNQPQHFGDGTRLSIL.

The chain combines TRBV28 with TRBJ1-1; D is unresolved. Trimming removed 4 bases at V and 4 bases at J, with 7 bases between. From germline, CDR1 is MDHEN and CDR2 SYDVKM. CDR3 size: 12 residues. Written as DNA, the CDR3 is TGTGCCAGCAGTTCGAGGGCCACTGAAGCTTTCTTT. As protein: CASSSRATEAFF.

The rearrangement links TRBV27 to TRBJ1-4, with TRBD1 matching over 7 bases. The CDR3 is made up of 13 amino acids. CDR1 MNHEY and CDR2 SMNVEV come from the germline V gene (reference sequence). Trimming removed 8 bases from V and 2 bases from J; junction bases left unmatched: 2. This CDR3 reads CASQGQTNEKLFF. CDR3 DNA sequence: TGTGCCAGCCAGGGACAGACTAATGAAAAACTGTTTTTT.

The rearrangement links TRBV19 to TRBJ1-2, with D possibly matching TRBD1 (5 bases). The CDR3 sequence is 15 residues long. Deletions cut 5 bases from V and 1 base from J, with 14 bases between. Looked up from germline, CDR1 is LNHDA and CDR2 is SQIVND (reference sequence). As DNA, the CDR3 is TGTGCCAGTAGTTCAAAGACGACAGTTAACTATGGCTACACCTTC. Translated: CASSSKTTVNYGYTF.

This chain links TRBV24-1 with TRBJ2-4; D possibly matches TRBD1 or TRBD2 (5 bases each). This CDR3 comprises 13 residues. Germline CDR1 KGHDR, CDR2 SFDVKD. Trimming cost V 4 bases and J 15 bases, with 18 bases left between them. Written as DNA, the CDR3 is TGTGCCACCAGTGAGGGGACGGAGGCCGCGGTGTACTTC. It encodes CATSEGTEAAVYF.

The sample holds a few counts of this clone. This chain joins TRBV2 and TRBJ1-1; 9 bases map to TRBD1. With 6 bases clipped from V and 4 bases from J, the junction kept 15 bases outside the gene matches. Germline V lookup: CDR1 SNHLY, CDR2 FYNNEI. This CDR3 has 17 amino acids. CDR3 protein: CASRDTFLQGASTEAFF. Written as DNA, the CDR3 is TGTGCCAGCAGGGATACTTTTCTACAGGGGGCTAGCACTGAAGCTTTCTTT.

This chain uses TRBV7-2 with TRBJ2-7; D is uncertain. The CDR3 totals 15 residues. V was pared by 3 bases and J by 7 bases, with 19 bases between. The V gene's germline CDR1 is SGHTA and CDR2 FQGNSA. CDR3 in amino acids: CASSFEDGNPAEQYF. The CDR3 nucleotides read TGTGCCAGCAGCTTTGAAGATGGCAATCCAGCAGAGCAGTACTTC.

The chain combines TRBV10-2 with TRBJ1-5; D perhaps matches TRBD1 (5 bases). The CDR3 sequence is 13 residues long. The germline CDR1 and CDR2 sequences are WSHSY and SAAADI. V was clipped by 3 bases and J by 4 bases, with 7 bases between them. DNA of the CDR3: TGCGCCAGCAGTGACCAGGGAAATCAGCCCCAGCATTTT. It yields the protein CASSDQGNQPQHF.

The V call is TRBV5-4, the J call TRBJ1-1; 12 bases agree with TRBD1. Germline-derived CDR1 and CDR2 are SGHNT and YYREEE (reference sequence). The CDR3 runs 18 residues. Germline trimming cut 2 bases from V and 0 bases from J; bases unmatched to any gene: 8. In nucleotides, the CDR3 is TGTGCCAGCAGCTTAGGCGGGACAGGGGGCGGGATGAACACTGAAGCTTTCTTT. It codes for CASSLGGTGGGMNTEAFF.

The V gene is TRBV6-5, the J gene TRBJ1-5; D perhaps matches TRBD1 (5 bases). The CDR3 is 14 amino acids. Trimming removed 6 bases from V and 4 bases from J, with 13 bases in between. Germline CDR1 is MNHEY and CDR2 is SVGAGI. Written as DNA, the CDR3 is TGTGCCAGCAGGCCCGGGGGAGGTAATCAGCCCCAGCATTTT. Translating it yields CASRPGGGNQPQHF.

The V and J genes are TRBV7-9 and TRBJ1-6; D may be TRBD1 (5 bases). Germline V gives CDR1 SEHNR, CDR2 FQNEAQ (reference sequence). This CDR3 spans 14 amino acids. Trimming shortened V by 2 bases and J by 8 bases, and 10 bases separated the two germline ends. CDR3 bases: TGTGCCAGCAGCTTACCAGGGACGGATTCACCCCTCCACTTT. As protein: CASSLPGTDSPLHF.

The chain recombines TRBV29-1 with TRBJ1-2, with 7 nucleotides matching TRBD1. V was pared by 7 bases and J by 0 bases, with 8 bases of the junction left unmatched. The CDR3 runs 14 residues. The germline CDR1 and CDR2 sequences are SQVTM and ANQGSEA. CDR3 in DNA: TGCAGCGCTTGGACAGGACCTCCTAACTATGGCTACACCTTC. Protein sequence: CSAWTGPPNYGYTF. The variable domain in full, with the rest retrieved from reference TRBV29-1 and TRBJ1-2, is SAVISQKPSRDICQRGTSLTIQCQVDSQVTMMFWYRQQPGQSLTLIATANQGSEATYESGFVIDKFPISRPNLTFSTLTVSNMSPEDSSIYLCSAWTGPPNYGYTFGSGTRLTVV.

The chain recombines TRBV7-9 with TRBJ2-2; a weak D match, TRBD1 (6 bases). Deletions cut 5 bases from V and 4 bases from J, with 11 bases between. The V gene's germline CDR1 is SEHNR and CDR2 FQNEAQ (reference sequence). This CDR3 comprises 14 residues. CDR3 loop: CASSPWTVTGELFF. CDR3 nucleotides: TGTGCCAGCAGCCCCTGGACAGTCACCGGGGAGCTGTTTTTT. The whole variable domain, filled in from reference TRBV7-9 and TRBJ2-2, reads DTGVSQNPRHKITKRGQNVTFRCDPISEHNRLYWYRQTLGQGPEFLTYFQNEAQLEKSRLLSDRFSAERPKGSFSTLEIQRTEQGDSAMYLCASSPWTVTGELFFGEGSRLTVL.

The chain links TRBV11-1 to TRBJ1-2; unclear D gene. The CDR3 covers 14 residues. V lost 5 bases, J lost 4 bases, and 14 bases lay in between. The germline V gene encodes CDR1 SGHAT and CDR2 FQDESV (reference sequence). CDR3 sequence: CASSDTGRTYGYTF. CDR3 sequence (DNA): TGTGCCAGCAGCGACACCGGACGGACCTATGGCTACACCTTC.

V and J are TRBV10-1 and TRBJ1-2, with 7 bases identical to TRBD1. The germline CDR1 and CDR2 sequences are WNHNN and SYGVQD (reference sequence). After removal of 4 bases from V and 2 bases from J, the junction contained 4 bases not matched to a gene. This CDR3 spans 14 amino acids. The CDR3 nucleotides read TGCGCCAGCAGTGGGCCGACAGGGAACTATGGCTACACCTTC. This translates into CASSGPTGNYGYTF.

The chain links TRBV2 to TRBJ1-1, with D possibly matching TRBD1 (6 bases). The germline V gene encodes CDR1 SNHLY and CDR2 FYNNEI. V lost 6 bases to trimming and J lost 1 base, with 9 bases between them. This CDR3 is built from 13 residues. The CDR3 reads CASSRGWNTEAFF. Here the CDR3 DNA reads TGTGCCAGCAGCAGGGGTTGGAACACTGAAGCTTTCTTT. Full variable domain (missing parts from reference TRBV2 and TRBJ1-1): EPEVTQTPSHQVTQMGQEVILRCVPISNHLYFYWYRQILGQKVEFLVSFYNNEISEKSEIFDDQFSVERPDGSNFTLKIRSTKLEDSAMYFCASSRGWNTEAFFGQGTRLTVV.

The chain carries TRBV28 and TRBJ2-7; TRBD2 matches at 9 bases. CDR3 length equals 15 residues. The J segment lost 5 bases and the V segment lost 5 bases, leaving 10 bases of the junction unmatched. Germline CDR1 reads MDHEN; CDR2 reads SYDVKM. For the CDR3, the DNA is TGTGCCAGCAGTCAGCGGGGGGCCCCCCGGGACGAGCAGTACTTC. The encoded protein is CASSQRGAPRDEQYF.

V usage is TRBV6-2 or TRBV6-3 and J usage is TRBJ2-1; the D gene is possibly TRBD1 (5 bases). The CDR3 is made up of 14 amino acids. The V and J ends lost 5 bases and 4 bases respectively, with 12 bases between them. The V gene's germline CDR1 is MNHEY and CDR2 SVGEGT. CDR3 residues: CASSPRAAYNEQFF. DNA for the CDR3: TGTGCCAGCAGTCCCAGGGCGGCGTACAATGAGCAGTTCTTC.

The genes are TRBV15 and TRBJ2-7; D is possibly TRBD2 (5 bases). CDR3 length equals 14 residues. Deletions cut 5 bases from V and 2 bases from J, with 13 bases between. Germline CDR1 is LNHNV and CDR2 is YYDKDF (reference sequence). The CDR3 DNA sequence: TGTGCCACCAGCCCCGGGGTTCCAGCCTACGAGCAGTACTTC. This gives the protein CATSPGVPAYEQYF.

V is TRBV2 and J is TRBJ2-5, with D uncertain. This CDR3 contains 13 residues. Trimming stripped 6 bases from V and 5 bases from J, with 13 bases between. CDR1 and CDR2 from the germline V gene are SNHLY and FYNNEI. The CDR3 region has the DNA TGTGCCAGCAGGGATAGCAGCGTTGAGACCCAGTACTTC. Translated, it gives CASRDSSVETQYF. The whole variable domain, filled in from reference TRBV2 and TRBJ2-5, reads EPEVTQTPSHQVTQMGQEVILRCVPISNHLYFYWYRQILGQKVEFLVSFYNNEISEKSEIFDDQFSVERPDGSNFTLKIRSTKLEDSAMYFCASRDSSVETQYFGPGTRLLVL.

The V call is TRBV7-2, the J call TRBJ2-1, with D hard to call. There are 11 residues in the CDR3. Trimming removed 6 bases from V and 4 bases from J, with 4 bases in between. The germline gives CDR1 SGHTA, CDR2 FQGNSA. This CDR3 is CASRSYNEQFF. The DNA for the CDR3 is TGTGCCAGCAGGTCATACAATGAGCAGTTCTTC.

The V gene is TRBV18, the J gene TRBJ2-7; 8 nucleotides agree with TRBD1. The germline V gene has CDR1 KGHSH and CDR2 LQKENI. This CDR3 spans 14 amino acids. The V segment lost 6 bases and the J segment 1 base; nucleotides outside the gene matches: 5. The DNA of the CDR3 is TGTGCCAGCTCCCCTGGGACAGGATCCTACGAGCAGTACTTC. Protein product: CASSPGTGSYEQYF.

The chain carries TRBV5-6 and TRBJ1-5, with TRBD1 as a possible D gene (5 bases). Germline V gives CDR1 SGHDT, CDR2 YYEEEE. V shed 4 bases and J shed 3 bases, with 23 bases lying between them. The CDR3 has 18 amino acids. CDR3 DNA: TGTGCCAGCAGCCGTGTGGGGCAGGTGGGTTGGGACAATCAGCCCCAGCATTTT. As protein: CASSRVGQVGWDNQPQHF.